This T cell receptor (beta chain) was observed in a study of stem cell transplantation in POMP-related autoinflammatory disease. Study-wide points: Across all analyzed T-cell subsets, patients with PRAID tended toward reduced diversity and increased clonality. Unique TRB V-J gene pairings were limited in number in patients with PRAID.

Generated by immunoSEQ multiplex PCR, the TCRdb table keeps only in-frame clones and is missing some. The sample records over 9,500 clones, around 84% being singletons. Turning to this clone: Its specificity is not known.

The CDR3 consists of 17 residues. Trimming stripped 0 bases from V and 9 bases from J, with 22 bases between. Germline V lookup: CDR1 MNHEY, CDR2 SMNVEV (reference sequence). The sequence derives from a human donor with POMP-related autoinflammation and immune dysregulation (PRAID). The specimen comprised CD8+ T cells from PBMCs, sampled before stem cell transplantation. The chain uses TRBV27 and TRBJ2-3; D possibly matches TRBD1 or TRBD2 (5 bases each). The CDR3 coding sequence is TGTGCCAGCAGTTTATCTTACCCCGGGACGTTGGGAATCACGCAGTATTTT. Translation: CASSLSYPGTLGITQYF.